This T cell receptor (beta chain) was captured in a study of PD-1 blockade in classical Hodgkin lymphoma. Overall study: Patients had nivolumab dosed at 3 mg/kg, delivered intravenously every 2 weeks.

A word on this clone: The antigen remains undetermined.

Per the germline V gene, CDR1 is SGDLS and CDR2 is YYNGEE. The V end lost 0 bases, the J end lost 0 bases, and 12 bases lay between the germline ends. The CDR3 totals 16 residues. Only in-frame clones appear in the TCRdb table, and some are missing; sequencing was by immunoSEQ multiplex PCR. This sample has about 100,000 clones, with around 89% found just once. Study conclusions and caveats: The baseline diversity of complete responders showed similarity to that of newly diagnosed patients. In CD4+ cells, TCR diversity went up significantly by C4D1, but in CD8+ cells it did not.

The patients all showed relapse after autologous stem cell transplantation, while their brentuximab vedotin exposure varied. Best responses included complete response and partial response; otherwise, the best response was progressive disease. The specimen comprised peripheral blood mononuclear cells (PBMCs), sampled before the second cycle of nivolumab. The receptor comes from a human donor with classical Hodgkin lymphoma. The chain carries TRBV9 and TRBJ1-1; TRBD1 is a possible D gene (6 bases). The CDR3 region is CASSVVTGSMNTEAFF. Here the CDR3 DNA reads TGTGCCAGCAGCGTAGTGACAGGCTCGATGAACACTGAAGCTTTCTTT.